These T cell receptor beta chains were read from a single sample in a study of T cells in Graves' hyperthyroidism and ophthalmopathy. One entry per CDR3 protein results from TCRdb running MiXCR on the multiplex PCR reads. The sample includes almost 600,000 distinct CDR3 sequences, 40% to 55% seen only once; the top ten take around 7.7%. Sequenced: peripheral blood or thyroid tissue (not recorded which). The receptor set was obtained from a woman aged 18-29 years with Graves' hyperthyroidism. Each CDR3 is given with its conserved first and last residue. A D gene is named only where the DNA matches it firmly. Rows may omit the clone size; those that give it use once, few, many or a size class.

v_gene	abundance	d_gene	j_gene	CDR3nt	CDR3aa
TRBV14	many	NA	TRBJ2-7	TGTGCCAGCAGCCAAGGAGGAATAGGGACCTACGAGCAGTACTTC	CASSQGGIGTYEQYF
TRBV2	many	NA	TRBJ1-5	TGTGCCAGCAGAGGGACATCGAATCAGCCCCAGCATTTT	CASRGTSNQPQHF
TRBV29-1	NA	NA	TRBJ2-7	TGCAGCGTTGAAGGAGGGGAAGTTGACATGCAGTACTTC	CSVEGGEVDMQYF
TRBV29-1	NA	TRBD2	TRBJ2-3	TGCAGCGTAAGACTAGCGGGAGGGATAGCAGATACGCAGTATTTT	CSVRLAGGIADTQYF
TRBV7-2	many	NA	TRBJ1-5	TGTGCCAGCAGCTTAAGATCTGGGGGCTTAGGCAATCAGCCCCAGCATTTT	CASSLRSGGLGNQPQHF
TRBV20-1	NA	TRBD2	TRBJ2-3	TGCAGCGAGACCCCGGGGGGTGGCACAGATACGCAGTATTTT	CSETPGGGTDTQYF
TRBV9	NA	TRBD1	TRBJ1-3	TGTGCCAGCAGTCAGGGGACAGGGGTTGGAAACACCATATATTTT	CASSQGTGVGNTIYF
TRBV19	many	TRBD1	TRBJ1-5	TGTGCCAGTACCCCAGGGGGACGACAGCCCCAGCATTTT	CASTPGGRQPQHF
TRBV15	NA	TRBD1	TRBJ1-3	TGTGCCACCAGCAGACACACCGGGACAGAAGGAAACACCATATATTTT	CATSRHTGTEGNTIYF
TRBV20-1	few	TRBD2	TRBJ2-7	TGCAGTGCTGGTGGACTAGCGGGAGGGAGCTCCTACGAGCAGTACTTC	CSAGGLAGGSSYEQYF
TRBV9	NA	NA	TRBJ2-2	TGTGCCAGCAGCGTAGCGAAGGGGCAGCCGAACACCGGGGAGCTGTTTTTT	CASSVAKGQPNTGELFF
TRBV2	NA	NA	TRBJ1-2	TGTGCCTCCGGACGGTATGGCTACACCTTC	CASGRYGYTF
TRBV2	many	NA	TRBJ2-7	TGTGCCAGCAGCGAAAGCCTACAGGGAGGAACCTACGAGCAGTACTTC	CASSESLQGGTYEQYF
TRBV4-1	many	NA	TRBJ1-2	TGCGCCAGCAGCCAAGACCCATCTAAGATCTATGGCTACACCTTC	CASSQDPSKIYGYTF
TRBV25-1	NA	NA	TRBJ1-5	TGTGCCAGCTTAGAGGGCAGAACTCAGCCCCAGCATTTT	CASLEGRTQPQHF
TRBV7-8	few	NA	TRBJ1-5	TGCGCCAGCAGCCGTTTAGGGACGGACAATCAGCCCCAGCATTTT	CASSRLGTDNQPQHF
TRBV5-1	few	NA	TRBJ2-5	TGCGCCAGCAGAGGGCAGGATCTCCAAGAGACCCAGTACTTC	CASRGQDLQETQYF